The source of this T cell receptor (beta chain) is a study of regulatory T cells in long-lasting Graves disease. Study results and limitations: Since the sample size was small, accuracy may have been reduced.

Turning to this clonotype: Antigen: not known.

Described time point: newly diagnosed GD, antithyroid drugs for less than 3 months. Researchers made the TCR library from RNA that was extracted from PBMCs. Combining iRepertoire HTBI primers with Arm-PCR of CDR3 regions, the authors built TCR beta libraries. TCRdb re-called the multiplex PCR reads through MiXCR, storing one row per CDR3 protein. The sample includes more than 350,000 distinct CDR3 sequences, 15% of them seen just once. This same sample was also taken into another study, of T cells in Graves' hyperthyroidism and ophthalmopathy. That publication notes: Diagnoses rested on clinical symptoms, serum thyroxine and TRAb, thyroid ultrasound and orbital computed tomography. Separation of ophthalmopathy from stable hyperthyroidism was achieved by a 13 V-J model.

The receptor was isolated from a young woman with Graves disease. This specimen consisted of peripheral blood mononuclear cells (PBMCs), obtained at new diagnosis, from a patient treated with antithyroid drugs.

CDR3 DNA: TGTGCCTGGAGTCGCGGGTCTTCCTCTGGAAACACCATATATTTT. This codes for CAWSRGSSSGNTIYF. The chain recombines TRBV30 with TRBJ1-3; D is undetermined. The CDR3 totals 15 residues. Germline CDR1 reads GTSNPN; CDR2 reads SVGIG (reference sequence). Trimming removed 2 bases from V and 0 bases from J, with 11 bases in between.